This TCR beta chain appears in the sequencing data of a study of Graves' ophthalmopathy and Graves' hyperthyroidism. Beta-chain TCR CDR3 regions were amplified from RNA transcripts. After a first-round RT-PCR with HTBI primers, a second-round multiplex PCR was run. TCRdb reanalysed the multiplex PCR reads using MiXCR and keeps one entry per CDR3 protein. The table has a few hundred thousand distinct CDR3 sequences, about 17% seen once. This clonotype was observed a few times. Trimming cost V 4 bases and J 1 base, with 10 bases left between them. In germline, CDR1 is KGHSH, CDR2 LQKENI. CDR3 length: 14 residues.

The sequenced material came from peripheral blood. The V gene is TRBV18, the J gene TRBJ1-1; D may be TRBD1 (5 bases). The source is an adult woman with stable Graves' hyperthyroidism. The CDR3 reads CASSLGLQNTEAFF. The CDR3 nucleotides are TGTGCCAGCTCACTGGGACTTCAGAACACTGAAGCTTTCTTT.